This paragraph covers one T cell receptor (beta chain) sequence. Its antigen remains unknown. At one of its ends the junction is not consistent with the germline gene, which may arise from a read error. The record originates from a study of cytomegalovirus exposure and HLA in healthy donors. General observations from the study: Presence/absence analyses assumed roughly uniform sequencing depth across donors.

The CDR3 sequence is 14 residues long. Germline CDR1 and CDR2: MDHEN and SYDVKM. Primers included in the PCR were 60 Vbeta and 13 Jbeta primers. Assay: immunoSEQ multiplex PCR; the TCRdb copy retains only in-frame clones and omits some. The sample contains about 130,000 clones, around 73% of which appear only once. When sampled, the donors appeared nominally healthy, though they likely had unrecorded immune exposures. V is TRBV28 and J is TRBJ1-1, with D perhaps TRBD1 (5 bases). This TCR came from a female donor in good health and CMV-seronegative. The sequenced sample was PBMCs. The CDR3 coding sequence is TGTGCCAGCAGCTGGGCTGGGGGAGGCACTGAGGCTTTCTTT. Translation: CASSWAGGGTEAFF.